This entry lists 26 T cell receptor beta chains sequenced from one sample in a study of control samples from healthy donors and cancer patients. The assay was immunoSEQ multiplex PCR, and TCRdb's table has in-frame clones only and misses some. The sample carries about 160,000 clones, around nine tenths recorded once. Sequences were obtained from blood. These receptors were taken from a man aged 30 to 39 in good health.

The CDR3 sequence: CASRLEGTNEKLFF. In DNA, the CDR3 is TGTGCCAGCAGGTTGGAGGGAACTAATGAAAAACTGTTTTTT. This chain connects TRBV7-9 to TRBJ1-4; no reliable D call. Trimming left V 6 bases short and J 1 base short, with 9 bases between. Germline assignment: CDR1 SEHNR and CDR2 FQNEAQ (reference sequence). This CDR3 region has 14 residues.

The chain carries TRBV28 and TRBJ2-7; no reliable D call. V lost 4 bases, J lost 2 bases, and 15 bases lay in between. The CDR3 spans 15 residues. Germline V gene sequence: CDR1 MDHEN, CDR2 SYDVKM. Written as DNA, the CDR3 is TGTGCCAGCAGTTCCCCCGCTGGGTTCGCCTACGAGCAGTACTTC. As protein: CASSSPAGFAYEQYF.

The rearrangement links TRBV6-2 or TRBV6-3 to TRBJ2-7, with no clear D. The CDR3 has 16 amino acids. The germline V gene has CDR1 MNHEY and CDR2 SVGEGT. V was clipped by 2 bases and J by 2 bases, with 16 bases between them. CDR3 in DNA: TGTGCCAGCAGTTACGACGCTGGGAAACCTACCTACGAGCAGTACTTC. It translates to CASSYDAGKPTYEQYF.

The chain uses TRBV11-2 and TRBJ1-2, with 8 nucleotides matching TRBD1. Trimming cost V 3 bases and J 6 bases; bases outside gene matches: 6. From germline, CDR1 is SGHAT and CDR2 FQNNGV. The CDR3 is 14 amino acids. The CDR3 region is CASSLGAGGDGYTF. The CDR3 DNA sequence: TGTGCCAGCAGCTTGGGGGCAGGGGGCGATGGCTACACCTTC. Drawing the rest from reference TRBV11-2 and TRBJ1-2, the complete variable domain is EAGVAQSPRYKIIEKRQSVAFWCNPISGHATLYWYQQILGQGPKLLIQFQNNGVVDDSQLPKDRFSAERLKGVDSTLKIQPAKLEDSAVYLCASSLGAGGDGYTFGSGTRLTVV.

The V and J genes are TRBV27 and TRBJ2-3, with D tentatively TRBD2 (7 bases). Germline V gene sequence: CDR1 MNHEY, CDR2 SMNVEV (reference sequence). V shed 0 bases and J shed 2 bases, with 12 bases lying between them. This CDR3 is 16 amino acids long. CDR3 nucleotide sequence: TGTGCCAGCAGTTTATCGCTTGGGGGGGCCACAGATACGCAGTATTTT. Protein sequence: CASSLSLGGATDTQYF.

The rearrangement joins TRBV5-1 to TRBJ1-1; a weak D match, TRBD1 (6 bases). The germline V gene encodes CDR1 SGHRS and CDR2 YFSETQ. V dropped 4 bases and J dropped 0 bases, with 10 bases sitting between them. This CDR3 spans 14 amino acids. CDR3 bases: TGCGCCAGCAGCGACGGACAGCTGAACACTGAAGCTTTCTTT. Protein: CASSDGQLNTEAFF. The whole variable domain, filled in from reference TRBV5-1 and TRBJ1-1, reads KAGVTQTPRYLIKTRGQQVTLSCSPISGHRSVSWYQQTPGQGLQFLFEYFSETQRNKGNFPGRFSGRQFSNSRSEMNVSTLELGDSALYLCASSDGQLNTEAFFGQGTRLTVV.

This chain joins TRBV5-1 and TRBJ2-5; possible D gene TRBD1, 6 bases. CDR3 length: 16 residues. V was pared by 4 bases and J by 5 bases, with 21 bases between. Germline V gene lookup returns CDR1 SGHRS and CDR2 YFSETQ. This chain's CDR3 is CASSITGQKSEETQYF. CDR3 nucleotides: TGCGCCAGCAGCATAACGGGACAAAAAAGTGAGGAGACCCAGTACTTC.

The chain combines TRBV6-4 with TRBJ1-1; unclear D gene. V was clipped by 3 bases and J by 0 bases, with 5 bases between them. This CDR3 region has 13 residues. Per germline, CDR1 MRHNA and CDR2 SNTAGT. CDR3 sequence reads: CASSENMNTEAFF. In nucleotides, the CDR3 is TGTGCCAGCAGTGAGAACATGAACACTGAAGCTTTCTTT.

This clone was seen a handful of times. The V and J genes are TRBV11-2 and TRBJ2-7; possible D gene TRBD2, 6 bases. CDR3 length equals 14 residues. Germline-derived CDR1 and CDR2 are SGHAT and FQNNGV. The V gene lost 5 bases and the J gene lost 7 bases, with 18 bases spanning the gap. CDR3 in DNA: TGTGCCAGCAGCATACCGGGACTGGCTGGGGAGCAGTACTTC. Protein product: CASSIPGLAGEQYF.

The chain is built from TRBV9 and TRBJ1-3; D gene uncertain. Germline values: CDR1 SGDLS, CDR2 YYNGEE. The V gene lost 3 bases and the J gene lost 4 bases, with 17 bases spanning the gap. The CDR3 length is 16 residues. CDR3 amino acids: CASSDRPGSMGNTIYF. CDR3 bases: TGTGCCAGCAGCGATCGACCGGGCTCTATGGGAAACACCATATATTTT.

The V and J genes are TRBV19 and TRBJ1-5, with 9 bases that match TRBD1. The CDR3 consists of 15 residues. Germline V gives CDR1 LNHDA, CDR2 SQIVND (reference sequence). J lost 6 bases, V lost 6 bases, and 9 bases had no gene match. CDR3 nucleotide sequence: TGTGCCAGTAGCGATGGACAGGGGAGAGCTCAGCCCCAGCATTTT. Its protein product is CASSDGQGRAQPQHF.

The V call is TRBV3-1 (or the pseudogene TRBV3-2), the J call TRBJ2-5; D is perhaps TRBD1 or TRBD2 (6 bases each). The germline V gene has CDR1 LGHDT and CDR2 YNNKEL (reference sequence). The CDR3 runs 14 residues. V lost 2 bases to trimming and J lost 4 bases, with 11 bases between them. CDR3: CASSQRSGAETQYF. CDR3 DNA sequence: TGTGCCAGCAGCCAACGGTCGGGGGCAGAGACCCAGTACTTC.

The chain uses TRBV28 and TRBJ2-1, with TRBD2 matching over 7 bases. The CDR3 is 17 residues long. Germline values: CDR1 MDHEN, CDR2 SYDVKM. The ends lost 5 bases at V and 0 bases at J; junction bases unmatched: 10. The CDR3 DNA reads as TGTGCCAGCAGTACAGATAGACTAGCCAGCTCCTACAATGAGCAGTTCTTC. This gives the protein CASSTDRLASSYNEQFF.

The chain combines TRBV9 with TRBJ2-3; unclear D gene. This CDR3 is 15 amino acids long. Germline lookup yields CDR1 SGDLS and CDR2 YYNGEE. V was cut by 0 bases and J by 2 bases, with 10 bases left in between. CDR3 amino acids: CASSVGQLNTDTQYF. Written as DNA, the CDR3 is TGTGCCAGCAGCGTAGGGCAGCTCAACACAGATACGCAGTATTTT.

V is TRBV4-3 and J is TRBJ2-5; D call uncertain. The CDR3 has 14 residues. Looked up from germline, CDR1 is LGHNA and CDR2 is YSLEER. The V end was cut by 0 bases, the J end by 4 bases, with 9 bases between. The CDR3 protein is CASSQDRSGETQYF. CDR3 in DNA: TGCGCCAGCAGCCAAGATCGAAGTGGAGAGACCCAGTACTTC.

The genes are TRBV10-3 and TRBJ2-2, with TRBD2 matching 10 bases. CDR1 is ENHRY, CDR2 SYGVKD, per germline. The junction had 7 bases not matched to a gene; V was cut back by 4 bases and J by 2 bases. This CDR3 spans 17 amino acids. The CDR3 spells CAISVKAGGLNTGELFF. The CDR3 DNA follows: TGTGCCATCAGTGTTAAAGCGGGGGGGCTTAACACCGGGGAGCTGTTTTTT.

J is TRBJ1-5 and V is TRBV30; D perhaps matches TRBD1 (6 bases). The germline CDR1 and CDR2 sequences are GTSNPN and SVGIG (reference sequence). V was shortened by 2 bases and J by 4 bases, with 9 bases between the two germline ends. The CDR3 has 13 residues. This chain's CDR3 is CAWSQDSNQPQHF. The CDR3 DNA is TGTGCCTGGAGTCAGGACAGTAATCAGCCCCAGCATTTT. Complete variable domain (other parts from reference TRBV30 and TRBJ1-5): SQTIHQWPATLVQPVGSPLSLECTVEGTSNPNLYWYRQAAGRGLQLLFYSVGIGQISSEVPQNLSASRPQDRQFILSSKKLLLSDSGFYLCAWSQDSNQPQHFGDGTRLSIL.

V gene TRBV7-9 combines with J gene TRBJ1-1, with D hard to call. Germline loops: CDR1 SEHNR, CDR2 FQNEAQ (reference sequence). The CDR3 covers 13 residues. With 2 bases removed from V and 2 bases from J, the gap between germline ends came to 6 bases. This CDR3 is CASSLIHNTEAFF. Written as DNA, the CDR3 is TGTGCCAGCAGCTTAATCCATAACACTGAAGCTTTCTTT.

The rearrangement links TRBV9 to TRBJ2-6, with D possibly being TRBD1 or TRBD2 (5 bases each). The CDR3 runs 17 residues. CDR1 and CDR2 (germline): SGDLS, YYNGEE. Deletions cut 0 bases from V and 0 bases from J, with 10 bases between. CDR3 amino acids: CASSVAGTSSGANVLTF. In DNA form, the CDR3 reads TGTGCCAGCAGCGTAGCCGGGACGTCCTCTGGGGCCAACGTCCTGACTTTC.

This chain joins TRBV28 and TRBJ1-1; no reliable D call. Per the germline V gene, CDR1 is MDHEN and CDR2 is SYDVKM. The CDR3 covers 12 residues. The V gene lost 6 bases and the J gene lost 7 bases, with 12 bases spanning the gap. The DNA for the CDR3 is TGTGCCAGCAGACAGCGGATCTATGAAGCTTTCTTT. As protein: CASRQRIYEAFF.

This clone turned up a few times. This chain joins TRBV5-6 and TRBJ1-2; D call uncertain. Trimming cost V 3 bases and J 9 bases, with 9 bases left between them. Germline values: CDR1 SGHDT, CDR2 YYEEEE. This CDR3 contains 11 residues. The CDR3 is CASSSQVRYTF. The CDR3 region has the DNA TGTGCCAGCAGCTCCCAGGTTCGCTACACCTTC. Looking up the rest from reference TRBV5-6 and TRBJ1-2 gives the full variable domain: DAGVTQSPTHLIKTRGQQVTLRCSPKSGHDTVSWYQQALGQGPQFIFQYYEEEERQRGNFPDRFSGHQFPNYSSELNVNALLLGDSALYLCASSSQVRYTFGSGTRLTVV.

V and J are TRBV2 and TRBJ1-1; D is undetermined. This CDR3 is built from 13 residues. Looked up from germline, CDR1 is SNHLY and CDR2 is FYNNEI. V was cut by 6 bases and J by 1 base, with 9 bases left in between. CDR3 DNA: TGTGCCAGCAGGCAATTTGAGAACACTGAAGCTTTCTTT. Residues: CASRQFENTEAFF.

The V gene is TRBV7-2, the J gene TRBJ2-4; 8 positions agree with TRBD1. V trimming: 5 bases; J trimming: 5 bases; junction bases outside the gene matches: 11. The CDR3 is made up of 16 amino acids. Germline-derived CDR1 and CDR2 are SGHTA and FQGNSA. CDR3 sequence: CASSRQGDRGQNIQYF. As DNA, the CDR3 is TGTGCCAGCAGCCGCCAAGGTGACAGGGGACAAAACATTCAGTACTTC.

This chain connects TRBV4-1 to TRBJ2-2; 9 nucleotides agree with TRBD1. Germline trimming cut 7 bases from V and 1 base from J; bases unmatched to any gene: 1. This CDR3 has 14 amino acids. Germline CDR1 and CDR2: MGHRA and YSYEKL. CDR3 DNA sequence: TGCGCCAGCAAGGACAGGGGGAACACCGGGGAGCTGTTTTTT. Encoded protein: CASKDRGNTGELFF.

The CDR3 protein is CASSVWAGTRETQYF. The CDR3 DNA follows: TGTGCCAGCAGCGTCTGGGCAGGGACCCGAGAGACCCAGTACTTC. The V call is TRBV9, the J call TRBJ2-5, with D perhaps assigned TRBD1 or TRBD2 (5 bases each). The CDR3 consists of 15 residues. The ends were cut back, 2 bases at V and 4 bases at J, with 15 bases in the middle. Germline V CDR1 and CDR2: SGDLS, YYNGEE.

This chain links TRBV7-9 with TRBJ1-3, with a tentative D call TRBD1 (5 bases). The length of the CDR3 is 15 residues. The germline V and J ends were trimmed by 4 bases and 1 base, with 11 bases remaining between them. CDR1 SEHNR and CDR2 FQNEAQ come from the germline V gene (reference sequence). DNA for the CDR3: TGTGCCAGCAGCTCGGACGGGACTTCTGGAAACACCATATATTTT. It yields the protein CASSSDGTSGNTIYF.